These 32 T cell receptor beta chains originate from one sample sequenced in a study of blood T cell repertoires in COVID-19. Sequencing used immunoSEQ multiplex PCR; TCRdb keeps in-frame clones, though not all of them. The table records 150,000 to 200,000 clones, roughly three quarters of them present only once. Specimen: peripheral blood. The source of these receptors is a man in his sixties with active or convalescent COVID-19.

This clone appeared once. The J gene is TRBJ1-2, the V gene TRBV29-1; D uncertain. The germline V gene has CDR1 SQVTM and CDR2 ANQGSEA. The CDR3 spans 14 residues. CDR3: CTAYFSGFNYGYTF. The DNA for the CDR3 is TGCACCGCTTATTTTTCCGGGTTTAACTATGGCTACACCTTC.

This chain links TRBV7-2 with TRBJ2-3; no firm D call. Between the trimmed V and J ends, which lost 3 bases and 0 bases, there was a span of 10 bases. The CDR3 length is 15 residues. Germline loops: CDR1 SGHTA, CDR2 FQGNSA. The CDR3 DNA reads as TGTGCCAGCAGCTTGAGGCCATCTAGCACAGATACGCAGTATTTT. Amino acids: CASSLRPSSTDTQYF. Combining the CDR3 with reference TRBV7-2 and TRBJ2-3 gives the whole variable domain GAGVSQSPSNKVTEKGKDVELRCDPISGHTALYWYRQSLGQGLEFLIYFQGNSAPDKSGLPSDRFSAERTGGSVSTLTIQRTQQEDSAVYLCASSLRPSSTDTQYFGPGTRLTVL.

Here the CDR3 reads CASSLAGGGETQYF. Here the CDR3 DNA reads TGTGCCAGCAGCTTGGCCGGCGGCGGGGAGACCCAGTACTTC. The chain carries TRBV5-6 and TRBJ2-5, with a possible D match to TRBD2 (5 bases). Per the germline V gene, CDR1 is SGHDT and CDR2 is YYEEEE. The V and J ends lost 0 bases and 5 bases respectively, with 11 bases between them. The length of the CDR3 is 14 residues.

The chain recombines TRBV28 with TRBJ2-7; 11 nucleotides match TRBD2. There are 15 residues in the CDR3. The ends lost 6 bases at V and 2 bases at J; junction bases unmatched: 6. CDR1 is MDHEN and CDR2 is SYDVKM in the germline V gene. The CDR3 region is CASSSYSGRAYEQYF. In DNA form, the CDR3 reads TGTGCCAGCAGCTCCTATAGCGGGAGGGCCTACGAGCAGTACTTC. Drawing the rest from reference TRBV28 and TRBJ2-7, the complete variable domain is DVKVTQSSRYLVKRTGEKVFLECVQDMDHENMFWYRQDPGLGLRLIYFSYDVKMKEKGDIPEGYSVSREKKERFSLILESASTNQTSMYLCASSSYSGRAYEQYFGPGTRLTVT.

This chain links TRBV19 with TRBJ1-1; TRBD1 aligns across 9 bases. Germline V CDR1 and CDR2: LNHDA, SQIVND (reference sequence). The CDR3 totals 16 residues. V lost 5 bases, J lost 5 bases, and 12 bases stayed unmatched. The CDR3 sequence is CASSVLQGAGGTEAFF. In nucleotides, the CDR3 is TGTGCCAGTAGTGTCTTACAGGGGGCGGGAGGAACTGAAGCTTTCTTT. Filled out from reference TRBV19 and TRBJ1-1, the complete variable domain reads DGGITQSPKYLFRKEGQNVTLSCEQNLNHDAMYWYRQDPGQGLRLIYYSQIVNDFQKGDIAEGYSVSREKKESFPLTVTSAQKNPTAFYLCASSVLQGAGGTEAFFGQGTRLTVV.

V and J are TRBV11-3 and TRBJ1-1; 7 bases fit TRBD1. The CDR3 length is 15 residues. CDR1 SGHNT and CDR2 YENEEA come from the germline V gene. Trimming at V came to 5 bases and at J to 4 bases, leaving 10 bases not matched to a gene. CDR3: CASSSGQAAGTEAFF. CDR3 sequence (DNA): TGTGCCAGCAGCAGTGGACAGGCCGCGGGCACTGAAGCTTTCTTT.

Concerning this clone: The sample contains more than one DNA sequence encoding this CDR3. The genes are TRBV18 and TRBJ2-5; TRBD2 matches at 9 bases. V lost 0 bases, J lost 4 bases, and 6 bases stayed unmatched. There are 16 residues in the CDR3. Per the germline V gene, CDR1 is KGHSH and CDR2 is LQKENI. CDR3 protein: CASSPPSGSLPETQYF. The DNA for the CDR3 is TGTGCCAGCTCACCACCTAGCGGGAGCCTCCCAGAGACCCAGTACTTC. Looking up the rest from reference TRBV18 and TRBJ2-5 gives the full variable domain: NAGVMQNPRHLVRRRGQEARLRCSPMKGHSHVYWYRQLPEEGLKFMVYLQKENIIDESGMPKERFSAEFPKEGPSILRIQQVVRGDSAAYFCASSPPSGSLPETQYFGPGTRLLVL.

The rearrangement links TRBV9 to TRBJ1-3; D call uncertain. This CDR3 is 14 amino acids long. V was cut by 0 bases and J by 3 bases, with 7 bases left in between. Germline CDR1 is SGDLS and CDR2 is YYNGEE. CDR3 nucleotides: TGTGCCAGCAGCGTAGGAAGCCTTGGAAACACCATATATTTT. Protein product: CASSVGSLGNTIYF.

This clone has only a few counts. The chain employs TRBV27 and TRBJ2-3; D gene ambiguous. The V gene lost 3 bases and the J gene lost 0 bases, with 19 bases spanning the gap. CDR3 length equals 18 residues. The germline CDR1 and CDR2 sequences are MNHEY and SMNVEV (reference sequence). CDR3: CASSFLLFGVTSTDTQYF. The CDR3 DNA reads TGTGCCAGCAGTTTCCTCCTCTTTGGAGTAACTAGCACAGATACGCAGTATTTT.

The rearrangement joins TRBV6-5 to TRBJ2-2; D possibly corresponds to TRBD1 (6 bases). The CDR3 has 15 residues. Trimming took off 7 bases at V and 0 bases at J, with 12 bases between the two ends. The germline V gene encodes CDR1 MNHEY and CDR2 SVGAGI. The CDR3 DNA reads TGTGCCAGCACCAGACAGGAGCCGAACACCGGGGAGCTGTTTTTT. As protein: CASTRQEPNTGELFF.

The V and J genes are TRBV7-2 and TRBJ2-2; TRBD2 agrees at 11 bases. This CDR3 is built from 14 residues. Germline lookup yields CDR1 SGHTA and CDR2 FQGNSA. The trim removed 4 bases at V and 8 bases at J, leaving 3 bases unmatched. The CDR3 protein is CASSSGLAVGELFF. CDR3 DNA: TGTGCCAGCAGCTCGGGACTAGCGGTGGGGGAGCTGTTTTTT.

V gene TRBV7-3 combines with J gene TRBJ2-2; tentative D call: TRBD2 (6 bases). The germline V and J ends were trimmed by 5 bases and 4 bases, with 11 bases remaining between them. From germline, CDR1 is SGHTA and CDR2 FQGTGA. CDR3 length: 14 residues. CDR3 in DNA: TGTGCCAGCAGCCCAATTAGCGGCACCGGGGAGCTGTTTTTT. It is translated as CASSPISGTGELFF.

The rearrangement uses TRBV6-5 and TRBJ1-2, with 7 bases aligning to TRBD1. The CDR3 runs 13 residues. With V trimmed by 5 bases and J by 2 bases, 2 bases remained unmatched. Germline assignment: CDR1 MNHEY and CDR2 SVGAGI. CDR3 nucleotide sequence: TGTGCCAGCAGTCGAGGGGGCAACTATGGCTACACCTTC. Its protein product is CASSRGGNYGYTF.

The chain uses TRBV5-6 and TRBJ1-3, with D unclear. This CDR3 region has 14 residues. CDR1 and CDR2 from the germline V gene are SGHDT and YYEEEE. Deletions cut 3 bases from V and 0 bases from J, with 7 bases between. The CDR3 spells CASSWEFSGNTIYF. CDR3 DNA: TGTGCCAGCAGCTGGGAGTTCTCTGGAAACACCATATATTTT. Full variable domain (remainder filled in from reference TRBV5-6 and TRBJ1-3): DAGVTQSPTHLIKTRGQQVTLRCSPKSGHDTVSWYQQALGQGPQFIFQYYEEEERQRGNFPDRFSGHQFPNYSSELNVNALLLGDSALYLCASSWEFSGNTIYFGEGSWLTVV.

Comment on this clone: Other nucleotide sequences from this sample produce the same CDR3. The chain has TRBV6-6 and TRBJ1-1; D possibly corresponds to TRBD1 (5 bases). The CDR3 has 13 amino acids. Trimming took off 2 bases at V and 1 base at J, with 5 bases between the two ends. Germline loops: CDR1 MNHNY, CDR2 SVGAGI (reference sequence). CDR3 protein: CASSYRGNTEAFF. The CDR3 DNA follows: TGTGCCAGCAGTTACAGGGGGAACACTGAAGCTTTCTTT.

By share, this clone counts as medium-sized. The chain couples TRBV14 to TRBJ1-5; D unclear. CDR3 length: 14 residues. Germline assignment: CDR1 SGHDN and CDR2 FVKESK. V was pared by 3 bases and J by 0 bases, with 6 bases between. CDR3 amino acids: CASSQGYSNQPQHF. The CDR3 nucleotides are TGTGCCAGCAGCCAGGGCTATAGCAATCAGCCCCAGCATTTT.

The chain uses TRBV23-1 and TRBJ2-6; 7 nucleotides align to TRBD2. TRBV23-1 carries the ORF label, with uncertain function. The length of the CDR3 is 21 residues. J was trimmed by 0 bases and V by 0 bases; bases with no gene match: 14. DNA for the CDR3: TGCGCCAGCAGTCAATCGGCCTCGGGAGGTCACATCCCCTCTGGGGCCAACGTCCTGACTTTC. Translated: CASSQSASGGHIPSGANVLTF.

This sequence joins TRBV5-1 and TRBJ2-5; maybe TRBD2 (6 bases). The CDR3 covers 15 residues. The germline V gene has CDR1 SGHRS and CDR2 YFSETQ. Between the trimmed V and J ends, which lost 2 bases and 4 bases, there was a span of 15 bases. Here the CDR3 reads CASSFGTSLGETQYF. The CDR3 DNA follows: TGCGCCAGCAGCTTTGGGACTTCCTTGGGAGAGACCCAGTACTTC.

The chain recombines TRBV7-2 with TRBJ2-7; tentative D call: TRBD1 (6 bases). Germline lookup yields CDR1 SGHTA and CDR2 FQGNSA. Between the trimmed V and J ends, which lost 5 bases and 7 bases, there was a span of 21 bases. There are 15 residues in the CDR3. The CDR3 protein is CASSPSTGEEMEQYF. CDR3 DNA sequence: TGTGCCAGCAGCCCCTCGACAGGAGAAGAAATGGAGCAGTACTTC.

V gene TRBV9 combines with J gene TRBJ2-3, with 8 bases lining up with TRBD2. The trim removed 0 bases at V and 5 bases at J, leaving 8 bases unmatched. In germline, CDR1 is SGDLS, CDR2 YYNGEE. This CDR3 contains 16 residues. The CDR3 DNA follows: TGTGCCAGCAGCGTAGCGGGAGGGCCTCCCGTAGATACGCAGTATTTT. The encoded protein is CASSVAGGPPVDTQYF.

The chain employs TRBV18 and TRBJ2-3; 10 nucleotides line up with TRBD1. The CDR3 spans 15 residues. The V gene's germline CDR1 is KGHSH and CDR2 LQKENI. The trim removed 0 bases at V and 8 bases at J, leaving 5 bases unmatched. In DNA form, the CDR3 reads TGTGCCAGCTCACCACCAGGGACAGGGGATTCTACGCAGTATTTT. Its protein product is CASSPPGTGDSTQYF.

The V and J genes are TRBV5-1 and TRBJ2-3; 10 bases agree with TRBD2. Germline V gives CDR1 SGHRS, CDR2 YFSETQ. V lost 6 bases to trimming and J lost 1 base; unmatched junction nucleotides: 20. The CDR3 is 20 residues long. This CDR3 reads CASNAPRLAGIGIGTDTQYF. CDR3 sequence (DNA): TGCGCCAGCAACGCTCCCCGACTAGCGGGTATCGGTATAGGCACAGATACGCAGTATTTT. The full variable domain, in which reference TRBV5-1 and TRBJ2-3 provide the parts outside the CDR3, is KAGVTQTPRYLIKTRGQQVTLSCSPISGHRSVSWYQQTPGQGLQFLFEYFSETQRNKGNFPGRFSGRQFSNSRSEMNVSTLELGDSALYLCASNAPRLAGIGIGTDTQYFGPGTRLTVL.

V gene TRBV28 combines with J gene TRBJ1-5; D is uncertain. V gave up 7 bases and J gave up 5 bases, with 9 bases separating them. CDR3 length: 12 amino acids. Germline V gene sequence: CDR1 MDHEN, CDR2 SYDVKM. The CDR3 spells CASTSSDQPQHF. The DNA for the CDR3 is TGTGCCAGCACCTCAAGCGATCAGCCCCAGCATTTT.

This clone was counted a few times. This rearrangement joins TRBV14 to TRBJ1-1; D is undetermined. With 2 bases removed from V and 0 bases from J, the gap between germline ends came to 7 bases. The CDR3 totals 14 residues. Germline assignment: CDR1 SGHDN and CDR2 FVKESK. The CDR3 DNA reads TGTGCCAGCAGCCAACGAGATATGAACACTGAAGCTTTCTTT. This encodes CASSQRDMNTEAFF.

V usage is TRBV9 and J usage is TRBJ2-1; D not certain. The CDR3 has 19 residues. Between the trimmed V and J ends, which lost 3 bases and 0 bases, there was a span of 22 bases. Germline V CDR1 and CDR2: SGDLS, YYNGEE. The CDR3 coding sequence is TGTGCCAGCAGCGGTAGACCCCCCCCAGAGGAGAGCTCCTACAATGAGCAGTTCTTC. Protein: CASSGRPPPEESSYNEQFF.

The chain is built from TRBV2 and TRBJ1-1, with TRBD1 identical over 8 bases. Germline V lookup: CDR1 SNHLY, CDR2 FYNNEI. J lost 8 bases, V lost 0 bases, and 5 bases had no gene match. This CDR3 contains 14 residues. The CDR3 DNA follows: TGTGCCAGCAGTGAAGCGATTTGGACAGGGGAAGCTTTCTTT. Translating it yields CASSEAIWTGEAFF. Combining the CDR3 with reference TRBV2 and TRBJ1-1 gives the whole variable domain EPEVTQTPSHQVTQMGQEVILRCVPISNHLYFYWYRQILGQKVEFLVSFYNNEISEKSEIFDDQFSVERPDGSNFTLKIRSTKLEDSAMYFCASSEAIWTGEAFFGQGTRLTVV.

This clone was seen only a few times. The genes are TRBV11-3 and TRBJ2-2; TRBD2 might be the D (5 bases). CDR1 SGHNT and CDR2 YENEEA come from the germline V gene. The CDR3 is 15 amino acids. V was shortened by 5 bases and J by 0 bases, with 10 bases between the two germline ends. CDR3 protein: CASSRGSSNTGELFF. The CDR3 coding sequence is TGTGCCAGCAGCCGTGGGAGCTCGAACACCGGGGAGCTGTTTTTT.

The chain joins TRBV7-3 to TRBJ1-1; maybe TRBD1 (6 bases). The CDR3 covers 14 residues. Looked up from germline, CDR1 is SGHTA and CDR2 is FQGTGA. V lost 4 bases and J lost 5, with 14 bases in between. In DNA form, the CDR3 reads TGTGCCAGCAGCTCGGGACCTCAGGGGACTGAAGCTTTCTTT. The encoded protein is CASSSGPQGTEAFF.

The chain is built from TRBV7-8 and TRBJ2-1; 12 bases fit TRBD2. The CDR3 is made up of 16 amino acids. CDR1 and CDR2 from the germline V gene are SGHVS and FQNEAQ. J was trimmed by 6 bases and V by 5 bases; bases with no gene match: 8. CDR3 in amino acids: CASSPNLAGGLNEQFF. CDR3 nucleotides: TGTGCCAGCAGCCCAAACCTAGCGGGAGGGCTCAATGAGCAGTTCTTC.

This clone appeared a single time. The rearrangement links TRBV7-6 to TRBJ2-1; 12 bases line up with TRBD2. The V gene end was trimmed by 4 bases and the J gene end by 8 bases; junction bases not matched to a gene: 6. The CDR3 is 15 amino acids. Per germline, CDR1 SGHVS and CDR2 FNYEAQ. The CDR3 is CASSSLAGGGYEQFF. The CDR3 bases are TGTGCCAGCAGCTCTCTAGCGGGAGGGGGATATGAGCAGTTCTTC. Full variable domain (outside the CDR3, taken from reference TRBV7-6 and TRBJ2-1): GAGVSQSPRYKVTKRGQDVALRCDPISGHVSLYWYRQALGQGPEFLTYFNYEAQQDKSGLPNDRFSAERPEGSISTLTIQRTEQRDSAMYRCASSSLAGGGYEQFFGPGTRLTVL.

The CDR3 is CASSHPRRGANEKLFF. The DNA of the CDR3 is TGTGCCAGCAGCCACCCCCGCAGGGGAGCTAATGAAAAACTGTTTTTT. The V and J genes are TRBV28 and TRBJ1-4; D is perhaps TRBD1 (6 bases). This CDR3 is 16 amino acids long. The germline V gene has CDR1 MDHEN and CDR2 SYDVKM. Trimming shortened V by 6 bases and J by 3 bases, and 17 bases separated the two germline ends.

The V and J genes are TRBV11-3 and TRBJ2-2; D remains ambiguous. Germline CDR1 reads SGHNT; CDR2 reads YENEEA. Trimming pared 0 bases from V and 7 bases from J, leaving 6 bases between. The CDR3 totals 13 residues. The CDR3 region is CASSLESLGELFF. The CDR3 DNA reads TGTGCCAGCAGCTTAGAATCTCTCGGGGAGCTGTTTTTT.